A single sample is the source of the 29 T cell receptor beta chains below, sequenced in a study of response to subunit inactivated influenza vaccine. TCRdb ran MiXCR on the RT-PCR reads and lists one entry per CDR3 protein. Of 700,000 to 900,000 distinct CDR3 sequences in the sample, around 20% are singletons; the top ten hold 9.5% to 13%. The source material was PBMCs from blood, sampled less than 6 days after vaccination. The origin of the receptors is a man aged 50 to 60 who received an inactivated influenza vaccine.

The chain joins TRBV29-1 to TRBJ1-2; D is unclear. There are 13 residues in the CDR3. The V gene's germline CDR1 is SQVTM and CDR2 ANQGSEA. The V end lost 0 bases, the J end lost 4 bases, and 9 bases lay between the germline ends. The CDR3 loop reads CSVEEGSTYGYTF. Written as DNA, the CDR3 is TGCAGCGTTGAAGAAGGCTCAACCTATGGCTACACCTTC.

This chain connects TRBV6-1 to TRBJ2-5, with 8 bases fitting TRBD2. The CDR3 runs to 16 residues. The germline gives CDR1 MNHNS, CDR2 SASEGT. The J segment lost 9 bases and the V segment lost 7 bases, leaving 19 bases of the junction unmatched. CDR3 sequence: CASKPLRAGAHRAQYF. For the CDR3, the DNA is TGTGCCAGCAAGCCCCTCCGAGCGGGGGCCCACCGGGCCCAGTACTTC.

The rearrangement joins TRBV4-3 to TRBJ2-7; 9 bases map to TRBD1. Germline V gives CDR1 LGHNA, CDR2 YSLEER. The junction had 7 bases not matched to a gene; V was cut back by 4 bases and J by 3 bases. This CDR3 is built from 15 residues. The CDR3 bases are TGCGCCAGCAGCCCCGGGACAGGGAAATTCTACGAGCAGTACTTC. This translates into CASSPGTGKFYEQYF.

This clonotype has a count of ten or more. At one of its ends the junction is not consistent with the germline gene, which may arise from a read error. This sequence joins TRBV5-1 and TRBJ2-4; the D gene is possibly TRBD1 (6 bases). The length of the CDR3 is 13 residues. Germline CDR1 and CDR2: SGHRS and YFSETQ. CDR3 region: CASSLGQQNIQYF. The CDR3 coding sequence is TGTGCCAGCAGCCTCGGACAGCAAAACATTCAGTACTTC.

This clonotype occurred many times. The chain recombines TRBV10-3 with TRBJ1-3, with a tentative D call TRBD1 (5 bases). CDR3 size: 15 residues. Per germline, CDR1 ENHRY and CDR2 SYGVKD. The V end lost 11 bases, the J end lost 3 bases, and 20 bases lay between the germline ends. The CDR3 here is CAASEGARSGNTIYF. CDR3 nucleotides: TGTGCCGCCAGTGAAGGGGCGAGAAGTGGAAACACCATATATTTT.

This clonotype was seen at least ten times. The chain links TRBV5-5 to TRBJ2-7; possibly TRBD2 for D (7 bases). CDR1 is SGHKS and CDR2 is YYEKEE in the germline V gene (reference sequence). Between the trimmed V and J ends, which lost 4 bases and 3 bases, there was a span of 17 bases. The CDR3 spans 15 residues. In DNA, the CDR3 is TGTGCCAGCAGCCCCAGCGGGACACCGCTCTACGAGCAGTACTTC. Its protein product is CASSPSGTPLYEQYF.

This clonotype occurred a few times. The J gene is TRBJ2-7, the V gene TRBV3-1; D assignment may be TRBD1 or TRBD2 (5 bases each). The CDR3 contains 15 residues. The germline V and J ends were trimmed by 5 bases and 2 bases, with 16 bases remaining between them. Germline V CDR1 and CDR2: LGHDT, YNNKEL (reference sequence). The CDR3 here is CASSARDGHTYEQYF. CDR3 in DNA: TGTGCCAGCAGCGCCCGGGACGGGCATACCTACGAGCAGTACTTC.

The gene calls are TRBV28 and TRBJ2-2; D is possibly TRBD2 (5 bases). The CDR3 contains 16 residues. CDR1 MDHEN and CDR2 SYDVKM come from the germline V gene. Trimming left V 4 bases short and J 3 bases short, with 15 bases between. The CDR3 nucleotides are TGTGCCAGCAGTTGGGGATGGTCCGGGGACACCGGGGAGCTGTTTTTT. It translates to CASSWGWSGDTGELFF.

At least ten counts were recorded for this clonotype. The chain couples TRBV12-3 or TRBV12-4 to TRBJ2-5; no clear D. This CDR3 is built from 14 residues. V lost 1 base, J lost 4 bases, and 10 bases lay in between. The DNA of the CDR3 is TGTGCCAGCAGTTTAGGAGTTCCGGGAGAGACCCAGTACTTC. Translated, it gives CASSLGVPGETQYF.

This clonotype was observed a handful of times. The chain combines TRBV29-1 with TRBJ2-2; 8 nucleotides align to TRBD2. This CDR3 comprises 16 residues. J gave up 0 bases and V 3 bases, and 6 bases lay outside the gene matches. Germline V CDR1 and CDR2: SQVTM, ANQGSEA. CDR3 DNA: TGCAGCGTTGACCGGCTAGCGGGCGCGAACACCGGGGAGCTGTTTTTT. Translated, it gives CSVDRLAGANTGELFF.

This clonotype was found a few times. The genes are TRBV6-2 or TRBV6-3 and TRBJ2-1, with 12 positions matching TRBD2. The germline V gene has CDR1 MNHEY and CDR2 SVGEGT. The CDR3 contains 16 residues. The V gene end was trimmed by 7 bases and the J gene end by 0 bases; junction bases not matched to a gene: 4. CDR3 in amino acids: CASTWTSGDSYNEQFF. The CDR3 bases are TGTGCCAGCACCTGGACTAGCGGGGACTCCTACAATGAGCAGTTCTTC.

The V and J genes are TRBV20-1 and TRBJ1-1; tentatively, D is TRBD1 (6 bases). CDR3 length equals 13 residues. V dropped 5 bases and J dropped 4 bases, with 14 bases sitting between them. CDR1 is DFQATT, CDR2 SNEGSKA, per germline (reference sequence). In DNA, the CDR3 is TGCAGTGCTTTGGACAGAGTGGGCACTGAAGCTTTCTTT. The encoded protein is CSALDRVGTEAFF.

This sequence joins TRBV6-1 and TRBJ1-6, with 9 bases identical to TRBD1. CDR1 and CDR2 (germline): MNHNS, SASEGT. This CDR3 contains 14 residues. J lost 9 bases, V lost 5 bases, and 5 bases had no gene match. In DNA, the CDR3 is TGTGCCAGCAGTACGGGACAGGGTTTTTCACCCCTCCACTTT. This gives the protein CASSTGQGFSPLHF.

CDR3 sequence: CASSLVASGNSGTQYF. The CDR3 nucleotides read TGCGCCAGCAGCTTGGTCGCTAGCGGGAATAGTGGGACGCAGTATTTT. The V gene is TRBV5-1, the J gene TRBJ2-3; 9 nucleotides match TRBD2. Germline V gene data show CDR1 as SGHRS and CDR2 as YFSETQ. This CDR3 is built from 16 residues. V lost 0 bases and J lost 9; bases outside the gene matches: 11.

This clonotype was found a few times. V and J are TRBV11-2 and TRBJ2-1, with TRBD1 identical over 8 bases. Trimming removed 4 bases from V and 12 bases from J; junction bases left unmatched: 5. Germline values: CDR1 SGHAT, CDR2 FQNNGV. This CDR3 has 12 amino acids. Written as DNA, the CDR3 is TGTGCCAGCAGCTCACAGGGGGATGGGCAGTTCTTC. Translating gives CASSSQGDGQFF.

This rearrangement joins TRBV4-3 to TRBJ2-2; perhaps TRBD2 as D (5 bases). Germline assignment: CDR1 LGHNA and CDR2 YSLEER. The CDR3 loop spans 13 amino acids. Between the trimmed V and J ends, which lost 0 bases and 8 bases, there was a span of 7 bases. The DNA for the CDR3 is TGCGCCAGCAGCCAAGACGAGCGGGGGGAGCTGTTTTTT. Its translation: CASSQDERGELFF.

This clonotype has just a few counts. The CDR3 loop reads CASSVLAGFQETQYF. CDR3 in DNA: TGTGCCAGCAGTGTACTAGCGGGATTCCAAGAGACCCAGTACTTC. This chain connects TRBV12-3 or TRBV12-4 to TRBJ2-5; the match to TRBD2 covers 10 bases. The trim removed 5 bases at V and 1 base at J, leaving 4 bases unmatched. CDR3 size: 15 residues.

The chain carries TRBV9 and TRBJ2-7; 12 bases are shared with TRBD2. CDR1 SGDLS and CDR2 YYNGEE come from the germline V gene. The CDR3 is 16 amino acids. J gave up 4 bases and V 0 bases, and 5 bases lay outside the gene matches. The CDR3 nucleotides read TGTGCCAGCAGCGTAGGGACTAGCGGGATCGAGTACGAGCAGTACTTC. It codes for CASSVGTSGIEYEQYF.

The table lists this clonotype with a few counts. V gene TRBV4-3 combines with J gene TRBJ2-3; TRBD2 aligns across 9 bases. Germline V CDR1 and CDR2: LGHNA, YSLEER. Germline trimming cut 4 bases from V and 6 bases from J; bases unmatched to any gene: 14. The CDR3 runs 17 residues. In DNA, the CDR3 is TGCGCCAGCAGCCCGACTGTAGCGGGAGCCACGGGGGATACGCAGTATTTT. Residues: CASSPTVAGATGDTQYF.

This rearrangement joins TRBV20-1 to TRBJ2-7, with TRBD2 identical over 11 bases. CDR1 is DFQATT and CDR2 is SNEGSKA in the germline V gene (reference sequence). J lost 4 bases, V lost 4 bases, and 3 bases had no gene match. The CDR3 covers 13 residues. CDR3 sequence reads: CSATPSGRYEQYF. The CDR3 nucleotides read TGCAGTGCTACGCCTAGCGGGAGGTACGAGCAGTACTTC.

The V and J genes are TRBV6-2 or TRBV6-3 and TRBJ2-7; perhaps D is TRBD1 or TRBD2 (5 bases each). Deletions cut 6 bases from V and 4 bases from J, with 13 bases between. This CDR3 contains 13 residues. Germline CDR1 is MNHEY and CDR2 is SVGEGT. This chain's CDR3 is CASRKGTKYEQYF. DNA for the CDR3: TGTGCCAGCAGAAAAGGGACGAAATACGAGCAGTACTTC.

This clonotype has a handful of counts. DNA of the CDR3: TGCAGTGCTAGGACTAGCGGGAAGTGGACCGGGGAGCTGTTTTTT. This gives the protein CSARTSGKWTGELFF. The chain links TRBV20-1 to TRBJ2-2; TRBD2 agrees at 11 bases. CDR3 size: 15 residues. Germline V gene sequence: CDR1 DFQATT, CDR2 SNEGSKA (reference sequence). J lost 5 bases, V lost 3 bases, and 5 bases had no gene match.

This clonotype was recorded many times. This chain uses TRBV24-1 with TRBJ2-5; 11 nucleotides agree with TRBD1. CDR3 length equals 16 residues. The junction had 3 bases not matched to a gene; V was cut back by 0 bases and J by 4 bases. Germline CDR1 and CDR2: KGHDR and SFDVKD. The CDR3 loop reads CATSDLEGTGGETQYF. The CDR3 region has the DNA TGTGCCACCAGTGATTTGGAAGGGACAGGGGGAGAGACCCAGTACTTC.

This clonotype was seen at least ten times. The chain carries TRBV4-2 and TRBJ2-5; 9 nucleotides agree with TRBD2. Trimming at V came to 1 base and at J to 5 bases, leaving 5 bases not matched to a gene. The V gene's germline CDR1 is LGHNA and CDR2 YNFKEQ. The CDR3 has 15 residues. Here the CDR3 reads CASSQGSSGEETQYF. DNA for the CDR3: TGTGCCAGCAGCCAAGGTTCTAGCGGGGAGGAGACCCAGTACTTC.

The sample holds one count of this clonotype. The V gene is TRBV24-1, the J gene TRBJ2-5, with 9 bases that match TRBD1. The junction had 5 bases not matched to a gene; V was cut back by 4 bases and J by 3 bases. This CDR3 is built from 15 residues. Germline-derived CDR1 and CDR2 are KGHDR and SFDVKD. CDR3 DNA sequence: TGTGCCACCAGTGAAGTTGGGACAGGGAAAGAGACCCAGTACTTC. Translated: CATSEVGTGKETQYF.

This clonotype was found many times. The chain joins TRBV29-1 to TRBJ1-1, with D maybe TRBD1 (5 bases). CDR1 and CDR2 from the germline V gene are SQVTM and ANQGSEA. The ends were cut back, 0 bases at V and 5 bases at J, with 10 bases in the middle. The CDR3 spans 13 residues. The CDR3 sequence is CSVEDGGRTEAFF. The CDR3 region has the DNA TGCAGCGTTGAAGATGGGGGGAGGACTGAAGCTTTCTTT.

Points on this clonotype: Likely a read error: the CDR3 ends without its conserved phenylalanine or tryptophan. The DNA is left out, because the CDR3 cannot be placed on it with certainty; the CDR3 is given as TCRdb lists it. This rearrangement joins TRBV7-9 to TRBJ2-7; TRBD1 reflects the table's D call only, with no check against the DNA. Inclusive of both ends, the CDR3 amounts to 10 amino acids. CDR1 and CDR2 (germline): SEHNR, FQNEAQ (reference sequence). CDR3 in amino acids: CASSTLRDIS.

This clonotype was picked up a small number of times. The genes are TRBV12-3 or TRBV12-4 and TRBJ1-1; D is unclear. The V end lost 3 bases, the J end lost 9 bases, and 8 bases lay between the germline ends. CDR3 length: 11 residues. CDR3 nucleotides: TGTGCCAGCAGTTTTGGGCAGAAAGCTTTCTTT. Translated: CASSFGQKAFF.

This clonotype was observed a few times. CDR3 bases: TGTGCCTGGAGTCGGACGGACTCCTACGAGCAGTACTTC. Its translation is CAWSRTDSYEQYF. V is TRBV30 and J is TRBJ2-7; D is uncertain. CDR1 GTSNPN and CDR2 SVGIG come from the germline V gene (reference sequence). CDR3 length: 13 residues. V was clipped by 2 bases and J by 0 bases, with 8 bases between them.